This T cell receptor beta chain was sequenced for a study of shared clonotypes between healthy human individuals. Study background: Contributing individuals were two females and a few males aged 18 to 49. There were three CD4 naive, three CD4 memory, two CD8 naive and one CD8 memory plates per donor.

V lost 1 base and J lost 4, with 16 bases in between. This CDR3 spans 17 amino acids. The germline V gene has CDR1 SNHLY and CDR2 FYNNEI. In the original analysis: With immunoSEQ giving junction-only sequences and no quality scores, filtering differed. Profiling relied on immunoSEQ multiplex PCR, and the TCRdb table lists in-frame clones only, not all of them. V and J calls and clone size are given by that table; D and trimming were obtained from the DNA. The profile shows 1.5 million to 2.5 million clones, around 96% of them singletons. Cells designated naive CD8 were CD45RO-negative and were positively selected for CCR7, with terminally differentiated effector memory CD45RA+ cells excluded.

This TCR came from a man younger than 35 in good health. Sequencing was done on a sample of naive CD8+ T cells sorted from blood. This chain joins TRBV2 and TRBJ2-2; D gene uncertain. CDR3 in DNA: TGTGCCAGCAGTGAAGGCAATGACCCAGCAAGCACCGGGGAGCTGTTTTTT. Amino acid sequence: CASSEGNDPASTGELFF.